This T cell receptor (beta chain) was recovered during a study of patients and donors after allogeneic stem cell transplantation. TCRdb reprocessed the RT-PCR reads via MiXCR and lists one record per CDR3 protein. The sample records about 160,000 distinct CDR3 sequences, about a third being singletons. This clonotype was detected only a few times. Germline lookup yields CDR1 KGHDR and CDR2 SFDVKD. The CDR3 sequence is 14 residues long. Trimming removed 4 bases from V and 6 bases from J; junction bases left unmatched: 6. The TCR was taken from a human donor who was either an allogeneic HSCT recipient or a stem cell or donor lymphocyte infusion donor (not recorded which). It is not recorded whose cells these are; they may come from a transplant donor. The source material was blood, either unsorted or a sorted T cell fraction (not recorded which). This chain connects TRBV24-1 to TRBJ2-5, with 8 bases lining up with TRBD1. CDR3 in amino acids: CATSDRQGWKTQYF. CDR3 coding DNA: TGTGCCACCAGTGACCGACAGGGGTGGAAGACCCAGTACTTC.